Below are 20 T cell receptor beta chains sequenced from a single sample in a study of response to subunit inactivated influenza vaccine. A single record per CDR3 protein comes from TCRdb applying MiXCR to the RT-PCR reads. The profile shows 250,000 to 350,000 distinct CDR3 sequences, about 20% of them singletons. The sequencing here drew on PBMCs from blood, taken around 22 months after vaccination. The receptors were sampled from a man between 45 and 75 years old who received an inactivated influenza vaccine.

The V call is TRBV27, the J call TRBJ2-2; D gene uncertain. CDR3 length: 15 amino acids. Per germline, CDR1 MNHEY and CDR2 SMNVEV (reference sequence). V lost 2 bases to trimming and J lost 4 bases, with 11 bases between them. CDR3 bases: TGTGCCAGCAGTTTAGTGGGTCTTGGCACCGGGGAGCTGTTTTTT. It encodes CASSLVGLGTGELFF.

V is TRBV3-1 and J is TRBJ1-4; 9 bases are a match to TRBD1. V shed 1 base, J shed 5 bases, and the junction held 5 bases outside the gene matches. The CDR3 consists of 16 residues. Germline lookup yields CDR1 LGHDT and CDR2 YNNKEL (reference sequence). DNA for the CDR3: TGTGCCAGCAGCCAAGGCCGCGGACAGGGGAATGAAAAACTGTTTTTT. Translation: CASSQGRGQGNEKLFF.

A few counts support this clonotype. This chain joins TRBV12-3 or TRBV12-4 and TRBJ1-3; D is undetermined. CDR3 length: 15 residues. The V end was cut by 6 bases, the J end by 0 bases, with 12 bases between. Written as DNA, the CDR3 is TGTGCCAGCAGCTCGGACCGGTACTCTGGAAACACCATATATTTT. It codes for CASSSDRYSGNTIYF.

This clonotype turned up a few times. The rearrangement uses TRBV21-1 and TRBJ2-5; whether TRBD1, the table's D call, matches the DNA was not checked. TRBV21-1 is designated a pseudogene. The CDR3 is 13 amino acids. CDR3 coding DNA: TGTGCCAGCAGCGTTTACAGGGAAGAGACCCAGTACTTC. Translating gives CASSVYREETQYF.

CDR3 bases: TGTGCCAGCAGACAGGGACAGGGGGATACCTATGGCTACACCTTC. This codes for CASRQGQGDTYGYTF. The chain combines TRBV6-1 with TRBJ1-2, with 11 bases lining up with TRBD1. The CDR3 totals 15 residues. The germline CDR1 and CDR2 sequences are MNHNS and SASEGT. J gave up 4 bases and V 6 bases, and 7 bases lay outside the gene matches.

The rearrangement uses TRBV20-1 and TRBJ1-5; D is uncertain. Deletions cut 3 bases from V and 0 bases from J, with 12 bases between. Germline lookup yields CDR1 DFQATT and CDR2 SNEGSKA (reference sequence). This CDR3 has 15 residues. The CDR3 bases are TGCAGTGCTAGTCGGTTTGTCAATAGCAATCAGCCCCAGCATTTT. This gives the protein CSASRFVNSNQPQHF.

As concerns this clonotype: The missing conserved phenylalanine or tryptophan at the end of this CDR3 makes a read error likely. This chain joins TRBV7-8 and TRBJ1-1, with a weak D call TRBD1 (5 bases). Germline assignment: CDR1 SGHVS and CDR2 FQNEAQ. V was clipped by 5 bases and J by 7 bases, with 14 bases between them. This CDR3 is built from 13 residues. The CDR3 loop reads CASSTRQTLEAFI. The CDR3 DNA reads TGTGCCAGCAGCACAAGACAGACCCTTGAAGCTTTCATT.

This clonotype was picked up a small number of times. The chain carries TRBV2 and TRBJ2-5; the D gene is possibly TRBD1 (6 bases). CDR3 length: 13 amino acids. Germline V gene lookup returns CDR1 SNHLY and CDR2 FYNNEI. V shed 1 base and J shed 9 bases, with 12 bases lying between them. The CDR3 spells CASSEDRVGAQYF. The CDR3 DNA sequence: TGTGCCAGCAGTGAAGACAGGGTCGGGGCCCAGTACTTC.

This clonotype occurred a few times. V and J are TRBV4-3 and TRBJ1-2, with D perhaps TRBD1 (6 bases). V lost 4 bases and J lost 0, with 15 bases in between. CDR3 length: 16 amino acids. CDR1 is LGHNA, CDR2 YSLEER, per germline. The DNA of the CDR3 is TGCGCCAGCAGCCGCAACAGACAGGCCTCTAACTATGGCTACACCTTC. Translating gives CASSRNRQASNYGYTF.

The chain carries TRBV30 and TRBJ1-1; TRBD1 might be the D (5 bases). The CDR3 loop spans 17 amino acids. V lost 0 bases and J 7 bases, leaving 24 bases between the germline ends. The germline CDR1 and CDR2 sequences are GTSNPN and SVGIG (reference sequence). DNA of the CDR3: TGTGCCTGGAGTGTTTCCCCTTTCGTGATTCCGGGGGTTGAAGCTTTCTTT. It yields the protein CAWSVSPFVIPGVEAFF.

This clonotype appeared many times. The chain couples TRBV3-1 to TRBJ1-4; no clear D gene. This CDR3 comprises 14 residues. In germline, CDR1 is LGHDT, CDR2 YNNKEL (reference sequence). Trimming took off 0 bases at V and 4 bases at J, with 6 bases between the two ends. The CDR3 spells CASSQETSNEKLFF. DNA for the CDR3: TGTGCCAGCAGCCAAGAAACCAGTAATGAAAAACTGTTTTTT. Based on the CDR3 plus reference TRBV3-1 and TRBJ1-4, the full variable domain is DTAVSQTPKYLVTQMGNDKSIKCEQNLGHDTMYWYKQDSKKFLKIMFSYNNKELIINETVPNRFSPKSPDKAHLNLHINSLELGDSAVYFCASSQETSNEKLFFGSGTQLSVL.

The V and J genes are TRBV6-6 and TRBJ2-7; no definite D call. There are 12 residues in the CDR3. Germline-derived CDR1 and CDR2 are MNHNY and SVGAGI (reference sequence). Trimming removed 8 bases from V and 1 base from J, with 9 bases in between. The CDR3 bases are TGTGCCAGCCGGGTTACATCCTACGAGCAGTACTTC. It yields the protein CASRVTSYEQYF.

The chain carries TRBV7-2 and TRBJ2-7, with D perhaps matching TRBD1 (6 bases). The CDR3 is made up of 13 amino acids. In germline, CDR1 is SGHTA, CDR2 FQGNSA. V was cut by 5 bases and J by 7 bases, with 15 bases left in between. CDR3 DNA sequence: TGTGCCAGCAGCGGGCAGAACAGGGAGGAGCAGTACTTC. It yields the protein CASSGQNREEQYF.

The chain joins TRBV7-9 to TRBJ1-2; maybe TRBD1 (5 bases). The CDR3 has 15 residues. The V end was cut by 5 bases, the J end by 7 bases, with 20 bases between. Germline V gives CDR1 SEHNR, CDR2 FQNEAQ (reference sequence). The CDR3 DNA reads as TGTGCCAGCAGCCGGATGACAGTATCGGCATCTGGCTACACCTTC. Protein: CASSRMTVSASGYTF.

The rearrangement joins TRBV2 to TRBJ2-3; 7 bases are shared with TRBD1. The CDR3 has 14 amino acids. Per the germline V gene, CDR1 is SNHLY and CDR2 is FYNNEI. After removal of 6 bases from V and 6 bases from J, the junction contained 9 bases not matched to a gene. The CDR3 protein is CASRRDSSPDTQYF. CDR3 DNA sequence: TGTGCCAGCAGGAGGGACAGCTCACCGGATACGCAGTATTTT.

This clonotype was observed a few times. V and J are TRBV19 and TRBJ1-1; D not certain. Trimming took off 6 bases at V and 6 bases at J, with 20 bases between the two ends. The V gene's germline CDR1 is LNHDA and CDR2 SQIVND (reference sequence). This CDR3 has 15 residues. CDR3 nucleotide sequence: TGTGCCAGTAGAGGACTAGGCGTGGATTTGGCTGAAGCTTTCTTT. This translates into CASRGLGVDLAEAFF.

The V and J genes are TRBV12-3 or TRBV12-4 and TRBJ1-2; TRBD1 matches 8 bases. V lost 0 bases, J lost 7 bases, and 4 bases stayed unmatched. This CDR3 has 14 residues. The CDR3 spells CASSLARQGIGYTF. Written as DNA, the CDR3 is TGTGCCAGCAGTTTAGCGCGACAGGGGATTGGCTACACCTTC.

Points on this clonotype: The junction differs from germline at one of its ends, possibly a read error. The chain couples TRBV4-1 to TRBJ2-2; maybe TRBD1 (6 bases). In germline, CDR1 is MGHRA, CDR2 YSYEKL. The CDR3 sequence is 16 residues long. CDR3 nucleotide sequence: TGCGCCAGCAGCCAGTCAGGGGCCCCGAACGCCGGGGAGCTGTTTTTT. Translation gives CASSQSGAPNAGELFF.

This clonotype was observed a few times. The chain carries TRBV5-1 and TRBJ1-5; the match to TRBD1 covers 9 bases. V lost 4 bases, J lost 7 bases, and 6 bases stayed unmatched. The CDR3 spans 14 residues. CDR1 and CDR2 (germline): SGHRS, YFSETQ. DNA for the CDR3: TGCGCCAGCAGCCAGGGACAGGGAGGCCAGCCCCAGCATTTT. It codes for CASSQGQGGQPQHF.

This rearrangement joins TRBV19 to TRBJ1-6; no firm D call. Trimming shortened V by 2 bases and J by 6 bases, and 14 bases separated the two germline ends. CDR3 length equals 16 residues. Germline CDR1 reads LNHDA; CDR2 reads SQIVND (reference sequence). The CDR3: CASSIRTENINSPLHF. CDR3 DNA: TGTGCCAGTAGTATACGGACGGAAAATATTAATTCACCCCTCCACTTT.